The subject of this entry is one TCR beta chain. This specimen comes from a study of T cell changes during pregnancy in multiple sclerosis. The assay was immunoSEQ multiplex PCR, and TCRdb's table has in-frame clones only and misses some. Among 20,000 to 30,000 clones listed, 85% to 90% were seen once. Germline values: CDR1 SGHRS, CDR2 YFSETQ. The CDR3 has 14 amino acids. V lost 6 bases, J lost 5 bases, and 17 bases lay in between. The sequence derives from a female donor in good health, enrolled as a control in a pregnancy study. The specimen was CD4+ T cells from peripheral blood mononuclear cells, collected in the first trimester of pregnancy. The gene calls are TRBV5-1 and TRBJ1-1; D unclear. The CDR3 loop is CASNLGEIGTEAFF. CDR3 in DNA: TGCGCCAGCAACCTGGGAGAGATAGGAACTGAAGCTTTCTTT.